This T cell receptor beta chain originates from a study of T cells in Graves' hyperthyroidism and ophthalmopathy. Researchers amplified the TCR beta CDR3 regions from RNA transcripts. The HTBI primer set drove a first-round RT-PCR of the TCR CDR3. TCRdb recomputed calls from the multiplex PCR reads with MiXCR, one row per CDR3 protein. The sample yields approximately 360,000 distinct CDR3 sequences, around 25% seen once. Study results and limitations: The blood repertoire included most of the expanded thyroid clonotypes above 0.001.

The CDR3 consists of 16 residues. Germline CDR1 is LNHDA and CDR2 is SQIVND (reference sequence). Germline trimming cut 7 bases from V and 0 bases from J; bases unmatched to any gene: 8. This clonotype was picked up a small number of times. What it recognizes is unknown. Sequencing was done on a sample of blood. The chain combines TRBV19 with TRBJ2-3; 9 positions agree with TRBD2. The receptor comes from a man aged 50 to 59 with Graves' hyperthyroidism. This chain's CDR3 is CASTERGVTSTDTQYF. In DNA form, the CDR3 reads TGTGCCAGTACAGAGCGGGGGGTCACTAGCACAGATACGCAGTATTTT.